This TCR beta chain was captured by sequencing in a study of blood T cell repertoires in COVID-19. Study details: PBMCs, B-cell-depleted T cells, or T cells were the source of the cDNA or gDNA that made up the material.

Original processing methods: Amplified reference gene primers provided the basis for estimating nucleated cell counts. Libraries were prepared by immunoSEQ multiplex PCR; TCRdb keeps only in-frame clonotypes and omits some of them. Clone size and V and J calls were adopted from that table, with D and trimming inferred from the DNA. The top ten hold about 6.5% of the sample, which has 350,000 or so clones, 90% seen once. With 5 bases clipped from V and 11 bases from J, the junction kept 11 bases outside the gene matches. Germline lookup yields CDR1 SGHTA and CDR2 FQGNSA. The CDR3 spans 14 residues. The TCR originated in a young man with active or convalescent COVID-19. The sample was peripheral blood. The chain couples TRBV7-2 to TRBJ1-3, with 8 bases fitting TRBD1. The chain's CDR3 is CASSPDPGQEPIYF. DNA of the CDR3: TGTGCCAGCAGCCCCGACCCGGGACAGGAACCCATATATTTT.